The rows below give T cell receptor beta chains drawn from one sample of a study of cytomegalovirus exposure and HLA in healthy donors. Libraries were prepared by immunoSEQ multiplex PCR; TCRdb keeps only in-frame clonotypes and omits some of them. Of roughly 78,000 clones listed, roughly 63% are singletons. Input material: PBMCs. All receptors come from a man under 40 in good health and CMV-seropositive. Both conserved end residues are part of each CDR3. The D gene is left open where the match is weak. Size is omitted from some rows. Given values are once, few, many or a class for expanded clones.

DNA: TGTGCCAGCAGTGTGACGGGGGGAATTTACGGTGAGCAGTTCTTC; CDR3: CASSVTGGIYGEQFF; J: TRBJ2-1; V: TRBV25-1; D: TRBD2; size: few
DNA: TGTGCCAGCAGTGAAGCGAACAGGGTCTTGGGAGAGCAGTACTTC; CDR3: CASSEANRVLGEQYF; J: TRBJ2-7; V: TRBV6-1; D: .; size: once
DNA: TGTGCCAGCAGCACCCCCGACAGGGGGCCCGACACCGGGGAGCTGTTTTTT; CDR3: CASSTPDRGPDTGELFF; J: TRBJ2-2; V: TRBV5-4; D: TRBD1; size: few
DNA: TGTGCCAGCAGTGAGGACAACTACAATGAGCAGTTCTTC; CDR3: CASSEDNYNEQFF; J: TRBJ2-1; V: TRBV6-4; D: .; size: .
DNA: TGTGCCAGCAGCTTAGGACTAGCGGGATTGAACACCGGGGAGCTGTTTTTT; CDR3: CASSLGLAGLNTGELFF; J: TRBJ2-2; V: TRBV7-9; D: TRBD2; size: .
DNA: TGTGCCAGCAGCCAATGGATCGGCGGGACGGACGAGCAGTACTTC; CDR3: CASSQWIGGTDEQYF; J: TRBJ2-7; V: TRBV16; D: .; size: .
DNA: TGTGCCAGCAGCTTAGACGTAGTTCGGACCGGGGAGCTGTTTTTT; CDR3: CASSLDVVRTGELFF; J: TRBJ2-2; V: TRBV7-2; D: .; size: .
DNA: TGCGCCAGCAGCCTTAGTTGGGCGGGACTAGCGGGAGATACGCAGTATTTT; CDR3: CASSLSWAGLAGDTQYF; J: TRBJ2-3; V: TRBV4-1; D: TRBD2; size: .
DNA: TGTGCCAGCAGCCAGAAGCGGGGGGTTCGGGGATACAATGAGCAGTTCTTC; CDR3: CASSQKRGVRGYNEQFF; J: TRBJ2-1; V: TRBV7-8; D: TRBD2; size: .
DNA: TGTGCCAGTAGTGCACTAGGGGACAGGGGCGTCAATGAGCAGTTCTTC; CDR3: CASSALGDRGVNEQFF; J: TRBJ2-1; V: TRBV19; D: TRBD1; size: .
DNA: TGTGCCAGCAGCAGACCGGGACTAGCGGAGAGCTCCTACGAGCAGTACTTC; CDR3: CASSRPGLAESSYEQYF; J: TRBJ2-7; V: TRBV21-1; D: .; size: few
DNA: TGTGCCAGCAGTTCCACACGGCAGGGGCCCGACAATGAGCAGTTCTTC; CDR3: CASSSTRQGPDNEQFF; J: TRBJ2-1; V: TRBV28; D: .; size: .
DNA: TGCGCCAGCAGCTTGGCCGTCAGGGGGAACACTGAAGCTTTCTTT; CDR3: CASSLAVRGNTEAFF; J: TRBJ1-1; V: TRBV5-1; D: .; size: once
DNA: TGTGCCAGCAGGGAGAGGGAACCGGGCGATCAGCCCCAGCATTTT; CDR3: CASREREPGDQPQHF; J: TRBJ1-5; V: TRBV6-1; D: .; size: .
DNA: TGTGCCAGCAGTCTGCGGGCATCCTACAATGAGCAGTTCTTC; CDR3: CASSLRASYNEQFF; J: TRBJ2-1; V: TRBV28; D: .; size: .
DNA: TGTGCTAGCAGCTTAGACCTAGCGGGAGGCGCAGATACGCAGTATTTT; CDR3: CASSLDLAGGADTQYF; J: TRBJ2-3; V: TRBV7-7; D: TRBD2; size: few
DNA: TGTGCCAGCAGCTTAACCAAACAGGAGACCCAGTACTTC; CDR3: CASSLTKQETQYF; J: TRBJ2-5; V: TRBV7-3; D: .; size: .
DNA: TGTGCCAGCAGCAGAGGTTCACCGCAGTATTTT; CDR3: CASSRGSPQYF; J: TRBJ2-3; V: TRBV5-6; D: .; size: .
DNA: TGTGCCAGCAGCCCAAACACAGGGGCTGGTGGCTACACCTTC; CDR3: CASSPNTGAGGYTF; J: TRBJ1-2; V: TRBV7-3; D: TRBD1; size: once
DNA: TGTGCTAGTGGATGGACTCTCTACGAGCAGTACTTC; CDR3: CASGWTLYEQYF; J: TRBJ2-7; V: TRBV12-5; D: .; size: .
DNA: TGTGCCAGCAGCATTCGGACAGATAGCAATCAGCCCCAGCATTTT; CDR3: CASSIRTDSNQPQHF; J: TRBJ1-5; V: TRBV5-5; D: .; size: .
DNA: TGTGCCAGCAGTTATCGGCAGGGCCCCTACGAGCAGTACTTC; CDR3: CASSYRQGPYEQYF; J: TRBJ2-7; V: TRBV6-5; D: .; size: .
DNA: TGTGCCAGTCAGGGACAGGGCAGCTACGAGCAGTACTTC; CDR3: CASQGQGSYEQYF; J: TRBJ2-7; V: TRBV19; D: TRBD1; size: .
DNA: TGCAGCGTTGGTCTTGGAGGACTCTACGAGCAGTACTTC; CDR3: CSVGLGGLYEQYF; J: TRBJ2-7; V: TRBV29-1; D: .; size: once
DNA: TGCAGCGTTGACCCACAGGGCGGGGAGACCCAGTACTTC; CDR3: CSVDPQGGETQYF; J: TRBJ2-5; V: TRBV29-1; D: .; size: .